This T cell receptor (beta chain) was recovered during a study of T-cell memory formation after mild COVID-19. J lost 5 bases, V lost 6 bases, and 13 bases had no gene match. The germline V gene encodes CDR1 SGDLS and CDR2 YYNGEE. CDR3 size: 15 residues. TCRdb recomputed calls from the 5' RACE reads with MiXCR, one row per CDR3 protein. The table includes more than 300,000 distinct CDR3 sequences, roughly an eighth detected once. The TCR comes from a man aged 18 to 30 who had mild COVID-19 (a few samples of this study predate the infection). Cell type and time point are not known. V gene TRBV9 combines with J gene TRBJ2-7, with 8 bases identical to TRBD1. The specimen sequenced was PBMCs or a T cell subset sorted from them (not recorded which). The CDR3 region is CASNPQGAPLDEQYF. The CDR3 DNA is TGTGCCAGCAATCCTCAGGGGGCCCCTTTGGACGAGCAGTACTTC.